These 26 T cell receptor beta chains were sequenced from one sample in a study of blood T cell repertoires in COVID-19. Profiled with immunoSEQ multiplex PCR; TCRdb holds only in-frame clones, not every one. Counted here are some 56,000 clones, about 86% occurring once; the ten biggest clones make up roughly 6.5%. Sequenced input: peripheral blood. All receptors derive from a woman aged 60 to 75 with COVID-19, enrolled during active disease.

The rearrangement uses TRBV7-9 and TRBJ2-2, with D tentatively TRBD2 (6 bases). The CDR3 totals 15 residues. The germline CDR1 and CDR2 sequences are SEHNR and FQNEAQ (reference sequence). Trimming shortened V by 4 bases and J by 3 bases, and 12 bases separated the two germline ends. CDR3 in amino acids: CASSSWTGDTGELFF. The CDR3 nucleotides read TGTGCCAGCAGCTCATGGACGGGGGACACCGGGGAGCTGTTTTTT.

The chain employs TRBV30 and TRBJ1-1; D possibly corresponds to TRBD1 (6 bases). The CDR3 extends over 11 amino acids. The germline V gene encodes CDR1 GTSNPN and CDR2 SVGIG (reference sequence). V lost 3 bases to trimming and J lost 8 bases, with 10 bases between them. In DNA form, the CDR3 reads TGTGCCTGGAGCGGGGGGCCCGAAGCTTTCTTT. It is translated as CAWSGGPEAFF.

The J gene is TRBJ2-7, the V gene TRBV4-2; no clear D. The CDR3 has 13 residues. Per germline, CDR1 LGHNA and CDR2 YNFKEQ. V lost 1 base to trimming and J lost 4 bases, with 8 bases between them. The CDR3 is CASSQAAQYEQYF. The CDR3 region has the DNA TGTGCCAGCAGCCAAGCTGCACAGTACGAGCAGTACTTC.

Judged by abundance, this clone is medium-sized. The CDR3 loop is CASSRTAGENEQFF. Written as DNA, the CDR3 is TGTGCCAGCAGCCGAACAGCGGGAGAAAATGAGCAGTTCTTC. The chain employs TRBV3-1 (or the pseudogene TRBV3-2) and TRBJ2-1; 8 positions match TRBD2. The V segment lost 4 bases and the J segment 7 bases; nucleotides outside the gene matches: 6. The CDR3 consists of 14 residues. Germline assignment: CDR1 LGHDT and CDR2 YNNKEL (reference sequence).

The rearrangement uses TRBV6-4 and TRBJ1-5; weak D call: TRBD1 (6 bases). Germline CDR1 and CDR2: MRHNA and SNTAGT. The length of the CDR3 is 13 residues. Between the trimmed V and J ends, which lost 6 bases and 7 bases, there was a span of 13 bases. CDR3 sequence: CASRTGHRQPQHF. The CDR3 DNA reads as TGTGCCAGCAGGACGGGACACCGGCAGCCCCAGCATTTT.

The chain employs TRBV19 and TRBJ2-3; 10 nucleotides line up with TRBD2. Germline V gives CDR1 LNHDA, CDR2 SQIVND (reference sequence). Trimming at V came to 3 bases and at J to 6 bases, leaving 9 bases not matched to a gene. The length of the CDR3 is 16 residues. CDR3 nucleotides: TGTGCCAGTAGTATTAGGCTAGCGGGAGTTTTGGATACGCAGTATTTT. Residues: CASSIRLAGVLDTQYF.

This chain uses TRBV19 with TRBJ1-5; the match to TRBD1 covers 9 bases. This CDR3 spans 16 amino acids. Germline CDR1 reads LNHDA; CDR2 reads SQIVND (reference sequence). V trimming: 5 bases; J trimming: 6 bases; junction bases outside the gene matches: 11. The CDR3 protein is CASSHPQGALGQPQHF. The CDR3 DNA reads as TGTGCCAGTAGTCATCCACAGGGGGCGCTCGGTCAGCCCCAGCATTTT.

The rearrangement joins TRBV3-1 (or the pseudogene TRBV3-2) to TRBJ1-1; D ambiguous. CDR3 size: 12 residues. Deletions cut 8 bases from V and 1 base from J, with 8 bases between. Germline V CDR1 and CDR2: LGHDT, YNNKEL (reference sequence). CDR3 sequence: CASASGNTEAFF. In DNA form, the CDR3 reads TGTGCCAGCGCCTCGGGGAACACTGAAGCTTTCTTT.

This chain joins TRBV7-2 and TRBJ2-1; tentatively, D is TRBD2 (7 bases). V lost 1 base, J lost 9 bases, and 13 bases lay in between. The CDR3 loop spans 14 amino acids. The germline gives CDR1 SGHTA, CDR2 FQGNSA. The CDR3 sequence is CASSLEVGGGEQFF. The DNA of the CDR3 is TGTGCCAGCAGCTTAGAGGTAGGGGGGGGTGAGCAGTTCTTC.

The V and J genes are TRBV3-1 (or the pseudogene TRBV3-2) and TRBJ1-3; D is unresolved. Germline CDR1 is LGHDT and CDR2 is YNNKEL (reference sequence). The length of the CDR3 is 14 residues. V lost 1 base to trimming and J lost 0 bases, with 4 bases between them. The CDR3: CASSQGASGNTIYF. The CDR3 nucleotides are TGTGCCAGCAGCCAAGGGGCCTCTGGAAACACCATATATTTT.

The chain carries TRBV5-6 and TRBJ2-5, with D perhaps matching TRBD2 (6 bases). The CDR3 runs 13 residues. Germline loops: CDR1 SGHDT, CDR2 YYEEEE. V gave up 3 bases and J gave up 5 bases, with 11 bases separating them. CDR3 residues: CASSSGGVETQYF. The CDR3, as DNA: TGTGCCAGCAGCTCCGGAGGGGTCGAGACCCAGTACTTC.

The chain has TRBV7-9 and TRBJ2-7; 9 nucleotides align to TRBD1. V was clipped by 1 base and J by 5 bases; unmatched bases: 6. CDR3 length: 15 amino acids. From germline, CDR1 is SEHNR and CDR2 FQNEAQ (reference sequence). CDR3 bases: TGTGCCAGCAGCTTAGAAACAGGGGGCAACGACGAGCAGTACTTC. It encodes CASSLETGGNDEQYF.

The V and J genes are TRBV27 and TRBJ1-5; 9 bases agree with TRBD1. Germline-derived CDR1 and CDR2 are MNHEY and SMNVEV (reference sequence). This CDR3 is 16 amino acids long. V shed 5 bases and J 0 bases; nucleotides not matched to a gene: 5. The CDR3 coding sequence is TGTGCCAGCAGTCCAAGGACAGGGGTTAGCAATCAGCCCCAGCATTTT. Translation: CASSPRTGVSNQPQHF.

In its sample, this clone was seen a few times. The chain combines TRBV7-9 with TRBJ2-4; 8 bases align to TRBD1. Trimming took 5 bases from V and 5 from J; bases not matched to a gene: 8. Germline CDR1 is SEHNR and CDR2 is FQNEAQ (reference sequence). This CDR3 is built from 15 residues. The CDR3 bases are TGTGCCAGCAGCCTCACCGGGACAGGTCAAAACATTCAGTACTTC. Translation gives CASSLTGTGQNIQYF.

The chain uses TRBV28 and TRBJ2-7; tentatively, D is TRBD2 (6 bases). Germline lookup yields CDR1 MDHEN and CDR2 SYDVKM. V shed 6 bases and J shed 0 bases, with 12 bases lying between them. The CDR3 runs to 14 residues. CDR3 residues: CASRRAGSSYEQYF. CDR3 nucleotides: TGTGCCAGCAGACGGGCCGGGAGCTCCTACGAGCAGTACTTC.

V gene TRBV27 combines with J gene TRBJ1-3; TRBD1 is a possible D gene (5 bases). This CDR3 has 11 residues. V lost 6 bases and J 7 bases, leaving 7 bases between the germline ends. From germline, CDR1 is MNHEY and CDR2 SMNVEV (reference sequence). The CDR3 bases are TGTGCCAGCAGACGGGGGAACACCATATATTTT. It specifies CASRRGNTIYF.

The chain has TRBV2 and TRBJ1-2; D gene uncertain. Germline V gene sequence: CDR1 SNHLY, CDR2 FYNNEI. V was clipped by 2 bases and J by 9 bases, with 16 bases between them. This CDR3 is built from 14 residues. DNA of the CDR3: TGTGCCAGCAGTGAACTATTGGGAGGGTTTAGCTACACCTTC. It specifies CASSELLGGFSYTF. The whole variable domain, remainder taken from reference TRBV2 and TRBJ1-2, is EPEVTQTPSHQVTQMGQEVILRCVPISNHLYFYWYRQILGQKVEFLVSFYNNEISEKSEIFDDQFSVERPDGSNFTLKIRSTKLEDSAMYFCASSELLGGFSYTFGSGTRLTVV.

On this clone: This sample also contains other DNA sequences that code for the same CDR3. CDR3 nucleotides: TGTGCCAGCAGCCCCCCCGGCGGGTCAGGGGAGCTGTTTTTT. Its translation is CASSPPGGSGELFF. The chain recombines TRBV28 with TRBJ2-2; D perhaps matches TRBD2 (5 bases). Trimming took off 6 bases at V and 8 bases at J, with 16 bases between the two ends. CDR3 size: 14 residues. Germline V gene lookup returns CDR1 MDHEN and CDR2 SYDVKM.

This chain uses TRBV5-1 with TRBJ1-1, with unresolved D. This CDR3 comprises 14 residues. The V and J ends lost 5 bases and 3 bases respectively, with 14 bases between them. CDR1 is SGHRS, CDR2 YFSETQ, per germline. This CDR3 reads CASRISEGYTEAFF. CDR3 nucleotide sequence: TGCGCCAGCAGGATTAGTGAGGGATACACTGAAGCTTTCTTT. The whole variable domain, filled in from reference TRBV5-1 and TRBJ1-1, reads KAGVTQTPRYLIKTRGQQVTLSCSPISGHRSVSWYQQTPGQGLQFLFEYFSETQRNKGNFPGRFSGRQFSNSRSEMNVSTLELGDSALYLCASRISEGYTEAFFGQGTRLTVV.

The CDR3 nucleotides read TGTGCCAGTAGTAGTGAAACAGGGTTTCTCCAAGAGACCCAGTACTTC. Its protein is CASSSETGFLQETQYF. The V and J genes are TRBV19 and TRBJ2-5, with D maybe TRBD1 (6 bases). V was shortened by 4 bases and J by 1 base, with 16 bases between the two germline ends. The CDR3 length is 16 residues. Germline lookup yields CDR1 LNHDA and CDR2 SQIVND (reference sequence).

The chain joins TRBV19 to TRBJ2-1; 12 bases match TRBD2. The CDR3 runs 14 residues. Germline CDR1 and CDR2: LNHDA and SQIVND (reference sequence). With V trimmed by 10 bases and J by 8 bases, 9 bases remained unmatched. CDR3: CATRLAGVSDEQFF. CDR3 sequence (DNA): TGTGCCACACGACTAGCGGGAGTGAGCGATGAGCAGTTCTTC. The full variable domain, rest sourced from reference TRBV19 and TRBJ2-1, is DGGITQSPKYLFRKEGQNVTLSCEQNLNHDAMYWYRQDPGQGLRLIYYSQIVNDFQKGDIAEGYSVSREKKESFPLTVTSAQKNPTAFYLCATRLAGVSDEQFFGPGTRLTVL.

This rearrangement joins TRBV24-1 to TRBJ2-7, with 8 bases identical to TRBD1. The junction had 6 bases not matched to a gene; V was cut back by 4 bases and J by 5 bases. The CDR3 is made up of 14 amino acids. CDR1 is KGHDR, CDR2 SFDVKD, per germline. CDR3 sequence: CATSDRGQLHEQYF. CDR3 bases: TGTGCCACCAGTGACAGGGGGCAGTTACACGAGCAGTACTTC.

This clone was counted a single time. The V call is TRBV25-1, the J call TRBJ1-1, with D possibly matching TRBD1 (6 bases). Germline V gives CDR1 MGHDK, CDR2 SYGVNS. With 10 bases removed from V and 0 bases from J, the gap between germline ends came to 15 bases. The CDR3 has 14 residues. This CDR3 is CATRGSFLNTEAFF. CDR3 DNA sequence: TGTGCCACCAGGGGCAGCTTTTTGAACACTGAAGCTTTCTTT.

The gene calls are TRBV25-1 and TRBJ1-6; 11 positions agree with TRBD1. CDR3 length: 14 amino acids. Germline assignment: CDR1 MGHDK and CDR2 SYGVNS. The junction had 2 bases not matched to a gene; V was cut back by 6 bases and J by 7 bases. The CDR3 DNA follows: TGTGCCAGCAGCGGGACAGGGGGGAATTCACCCCTCCACTTT. It specifies CASSGTGGNSPLHF.

The rearrangement links TRBV30 to TRBJ2-7; D perhaps matches TRBD2 (5 bases). The CDR3 runs 14 residues. In germline, CDR1 is GTSNPN, CDR2 SVGIG (reference sequence). The V end was cut by 0 bases, the J end by 6 bases, with 15 bases between. CDR3 bases: TGTGCCTGGAGTGTACGAGTTCTAGCTGGCGAGCAGTACTTC. It specifies CAWSVRVLAGEQYF.

This clone turned up a few times. V and J are TRBV5-4 and TRBJ1-2; 8 nucleotides match TRBD1. V was clipped by 3 bases and J by 2 bases; unmatched bases: 9. This CDR3 is built from 16 residues. Germline loops: CDR1 SGHNT, CDR2 YYREEE (reference sequence). The CDR3 is CASSWGGQGENYGYTF. The CDR3 DNA sequence: TGTGCCAGCAGCTGGGGCGGACAGGGAGAGAACTATGGCTACACCTTC.